Sequencing of this T cell receptor (beta chain) was carried out in a study of glioma-infiltrating T cells. The iRepertoire nested amplicon-rescue multiplex PCR amplified TCR alpha and beta CDR3s from RNA. One-step reverse transcription and amplification started from around 100-400 ng of tissue mRNA or PBMC total RNA. Using its own MiXCR run on the multiplex PCR reads, TCRdb lists one record per CDR3 protein. The sample has about 45,000 distinct CDR3 sequences, more than 20% seen once. Broader study findings: Tissue-blood divergence was below expectation in non-neoplastic patients, above in gliomas. Only very few CDR3 sequences appeared in both tissue and blood.

The CDR3 contains 15 residues. The V end was cut by 6 bases, the J end by 1 base, with 14 bases between. A remark on this clonotype: What it binds is not known.

The V and J genes are TRBV12-3 or TRBV12-4 and TRBJ2-3; TRBD2 might be the D (6 bases). Specimen: glioma tissue, nonneoplastic brain tissue, or PBMCs (not recorded which). The origin of this receptor is a human donor with low-grade glioma or glioblastoma, undergoing nonglioma brain surgery, or in good health (not recorded which). The CDR3 loop reads CASSRISGGTDTQYF. In DNA, the CDR3 is TGTGCCAGCAGCAGAATTAGCGGAGGCACAGATACGCAGTATTTT.